Described below is a single TCR beta chain sequence and its context. Its matching antigen is unknown. The sample originates from a study of T cell clones after liver transplantation. Study details: TCRbeta sequencing after a pre-transplant mixed lymphocyte reaction identified graft-donor-reactive clones, later tracked in post-transplant blood. Blood was drawn pre-transplant, before withdrawal, and after full or failed withdrawal.

Method: immunoSEQ multiplex PCR; TCRdb's copy keeps in-frame clones and lacks some. The sample has about 6,100 clones; about 80% are singletons. Trimming cost V 0 bases and J 9 bases, with 6 bases left between them. The CDR3 runs to 12 residues. CDR1 MGHRA and CDR2 YSYEKL come from the germline V gene. Study findings and constraints: The donor-reactive repertoire was only partly measurable in two subjects, lacking donor cells. A significant post-transplant drop in circulating graft-donor-reactive CD4 TCRbeta sequences occurred in most of the 8 subjects.

The chain links TRBV4-1 to TRBJ2-1; D is undetermined. The receptor comes from a human patient who received a liver transplant. A subset of T cells may come from the graft donor. The sequencing here drew on CD8+ T cells from blood, taken 24 months after liver transplant. The CDR3 spells CASSQDATEQFF. CDR3 nucleotide sequence: TGCGCCAGCAGCCAAGATGCAACTGAGCAGTTCTTC.